Listed below are T cell receptor beta chains from one sample, sequenced in a study of T-cell memory formation after mild COVID-19. TCRdb processed the 5' RACE reads anew with MiXCR; each CDR3 protein has one entry. The table records more than 250,000 distinct CDR3 sequences, roughly 18% of them present only once. Material for sequencing was PBMCs or a T cell subset sorted from them (not recorded which). These receptors came from a young man who had mild COVID-19 (a few samples of this study predate the infection). Cell type and time point are not known. Both conserved end residues are part of each CDR3. The D gene is left open where the match is weak. Some rows have no size entry. The others give once, few or many, or a class for an expanded clone.

clone size: -; V gene: TRBV7-6; J gene: TRBJ2-7; D gene: -; CDR3 protein: CASSPGTISYEQYF; CDR3 DNA: TGTGCCAGCAGCCCCGGGACCATTTCTTACGAGCAGTACTTC
clone size: -; V gene: TRBV10-3; J gene: TRBJ1-1; D gene: -; CDR3 protein: CAISEWVGRNTEAFF; CDR3 DNA: TGTGCCATCAGTGAGTGGGTTGGCAGGAACACTGAAGCTTTCTTT
clone size: -; V gene: TRBV28; J gene: TRBJ2-4; D gene: TRBD1; CDR3 protein: CASGTGQAKNIQYF; CDR3 DNA: TGTGCCAGCGGGACAGGGCAAGCCAAAAACATTCAGTACTTC
clone size: -; V gene: TRBV5-5; J gene: TRBJ1-1; D gene: -; CDR3 protein: CASTKTVYTEAFF; CDR3 DNA: TGTGCCAGCACTAAGACAGTGTACACTGAAGCTTTCTTT
clone size: few; V gene: TRBV28; J gene: TRBJ1-5; D gene: -; CDR3 protein: CASSRYGFSNQPQHF; CDR3 DNA: TGTGCCAGCAGTCGCTATGGTTTTAGCAATCAGCCCCAGCATTTT
clone size: -; V gene: TRBV5-1; J gene: TRBJ2-3; D gene: TRBD1; CDR3 protein: CASSFGQGADTQYF; CDR3 DNA: TGCGCCAGCAGCTTTGGGCAGGGGGCAGATACGCAGTATTTT
clone size: -; V gene: TRBV14; J gene: TRBJ2-1; D gene: TRBD2; CDR3 protein: CASSPVPVGLAFF; CDR3 DNA: TGTGCCAGCAGCCCAGTTCCCGTGGGACTAGCCTTCTTC
clone size: -; V gene: TRBV4-2; J gene: TRBJ1-4; D gene: -; CDR3 protein: CASGGTPSTNEKLFF; CDR3 DNA: TGTGCCAGCGGTGGGACACCCTCAACTAATGAAAAACTGTTTTTT
clone size: -; V gene: TRBV28; J gene: TRBJ2-3; D gene: -; CDR3 protein: CASRPQGAGGTDTQYF; CDR3 DNA: TGTGCCAGCCGACCTCAGGGGGCGGGGGGCACAGATACGCAGTATTTT
clone size: -; V gene: TRBV4-2; J gene: TRBJ1-1; D gene: -; CDR3 protein: CASSQEGRGNTEAFF; CDR3 DNA: TGTGCCAGCAGCCAAGAGGGAAGGGGGAACACTGAAGCTTTCTTT
clone size: many; V gene: TRBV6-5; J gene: TRBJ2-1; D gene: -; CDR3 protein: CASSYGDPTLSSYNEQFF; CDR3 DNA: TGTGCCAGCAGTTACGGGGACCCTACTCTGAGCTCCTACAATGAGCAGTTCTTC
clone size: few; V gene: TRBV4-2; J gene: TRBJ1-6; D gene: -; CDR3 protein: CASSQDTEAYNSPLHF; CDR3 DNA: TGTGCCAGCAGCCAAGACACAGAGGCCTATAATTCACCCCTCCACTTT
clone size: -; V gene: TRBV5-8; J gene: TRBJ2-3; D gene: TRBD2; CDR3 protein: CASSAEPGGFTQYF; CDR3 DNA: TGTGCCAGCAGCGCTGAACCGGGGGGGTTTACGCAGTATTTT
clone size: -; V gene: TRBV10-3; J gene: TRBJ1-2; D gene: -; CDR3 protein: CAISESLPYGYTF; CDR3 DNA: TGTGCCATCAGTGAGTCCCTTCCCTATGGCTACACCTTC
clone size: -; V gene: TRBV7-9; J gene: TRBJ1-2; D gene: -; CDR3 protein: CASSLAGAGDYGYTF; CDR3 DNA: TGTGCCAGCAGCTTAGCGGGAGCAGGGGACTATGGCTACACCTTC
clone size: many; V gene: TRBV7-3; J gene: TRBJ2-2; D gene: -; CDR3 protein: CASSLSYTGELFF; CDR3 DNA: TGTGCCAGCAGCCTTAGTTACACCGGGGAGCTGTTTTTT
clone size: -; V gene: TRBV5-6; J gene: TRBJ2-1; D gene: TRBD2; CDR3 protein: CASILSGGANEQFF; CDR3 DNA: TGTGCCAGCATCCTAAGCGGGGGGGCCAATGAGCAGTTCTTC
clone size: -; V gene: TRBV6-2/TRBV6-3; J gene: TRBJ1-5; D gene: -; CDR3 protein: CASRGYSNQPQHF; CDR3 DNA: TGTGCCAGCAGGGGCTATAGCAATCAGCCCCAGCATTTT
clone size: few; V gene: TRBV27; J gene: TRBJ2-3; D gene: -; CDR3 protein: CASPLTLTQYF; CDR3 DNA: TGTGCCAGCCCCTTAACGTTGACGCAGTATTTT
clone size: many; V gene: TRBV13; J gene: TRBJ1-2; D gene: -; CDR3 protein: CASSHRDYGYTF; CDR3 DNA: TGTGCCAGCAGCCATCGGGACTATGGCTACACCTTC
clone size: -; V gene: TRBV9; J gene: TRBJ1-6; D gene: -; CDR3 protein: CASSVAEGGGSYNSPLHF; CDR3 DNA: TGTGCCAGCAGCGTAGCTGAGGGTGGAGGCTCCTATAATTCACCCCTCCACTTT
clone size: -; V gene: TRBV27; J gene: TRBJ2-2; D gene: -; CDR3 protein: CASSRLGGSTGELFF; CDR3 DNA: TGTGCCAGCAGTCGACTAGGAGGATCCACCGGGGAGCTGTTTTTT
clone size: few; V gene: TRBV7-6; J gene: TRBJ2-5; D gene: -; CDR3 protein: CASSLELGMAGGSETQYF; CDR3 DNA: TGTGCCAGCAGCTTAGAGTTGGGCATGGCAGGGGGGTCGGAGACCCAGTACTTC
clone size: few; V gene: TRBV25-1; J gene: TRBJ2-5; D gene: TRBD1; CDR3 protein: CAGSGQGSAETQYF; CDR3 DNA: TGTGCCGGGAGCGGACAGGGGTCAGCAGAGACCCAGTACTTC
clone size: -; V gene: TRBV6-1; J gene: TRBJ1-1; D gene: -; CDR3 protein: CASIMLRSEAFF; CDR3 DNA: TGTGCCTCAATAATGTTACGGTCTGAAGCTTTCTTT
clone size: -; V gene: TRBV6-2/TRBV6-3; J gene: TRBJ1-4; D gene: -; CDR3 protein: CASGWDARGTNEKLFF; CDR3 DNA: TGTGCCAGCGGATGGGACGCCCGCGGGACTAATGAAAAACTGTTTTTT
clone size: few; V gene: TRBV7-8; J gene: TRBJ1-4; D gene: -; CDR3 protein: CASSANAGRGREKLFF; CDR3 DNA: TGTGCCAGCAGCGCAAACGCCGGCAGGGGAAGGGAAAAACTGTTTTTT
clone size: -; V gene: TRBV6-4; J gene: TRBJ2-2; D gene: TRBD1; CDR3 protein: CASSAGQGAGELFF; CDR3 DNA: TGTGCCAGCAGCGCGGGACAGGGGGCCGGGGAGCTGTTTTTT
clone size: -; V gene: TRBV7-9; J gene: TRBJ2-7; D gene: -; CDR3 protein: CASSSRGLDEQYF; CDR3 DNA: TGTGCCAGCAGCTCCAGGGGCCTGGACGAGCAGTACTTC
clone size: few; V gene: TRBV12-3/TRBV12-4; J gene: TRBJ1-3; D gene: -; CDR3 protein: CASSPRRTLGSSGNTIYF; CDR3 DNA: TGTGCCAGCAGTCCCAGGCGAACATTGGGGAGCTCTGGAAACACCATATATTTT
clone size: many; V gene: TRBV2; J gene: TRBJ2-5; D gene: -; CDR3 protein: CASSEQLVQETQYF; CDR3 DNA: TGTGCCAGCAGTGAACAGCTAGTCCAAGAGACCCAGTACTTC
clone size: few; V gene: TRBV7-6; J gene: TRBJ2-1; D gene: TRBD2; CDR3 protein: CASSSGASGLFEQFF; CDR3 DNA: TGTGCCAGCAGCTCCGGGGCTAGCGGGCTATTTGAGCAGTTCTTC
clone size: -; V gene: TRBV6-2/TRBV6-3; J gene: TRBJ2-1; D gene: -; CDR3 protein: CASSYRAHNEQFF; CDR3 DNA: TGTGCCAGCAGTTACCGGGCCCACAATGAGCAGTTCTTC
clone size: few; V gene: TRBV3-1; J gene: TRBJ2-2; D gene: -; CDR3 protein: CASSQRFTGPTGELFF; CDR3 DNA: TGTGCCAGCAGCCAGAGGTTCACAGGCCCCACCGGGGAGCTGTTTTTT
clone size: few; V gene: TRBV5-1; J gene: TRBJ1-2; D gene: -; CDR3 protein: CASSLGQVGNYGYTF; CDR3 DNA: TGCGCCAGCAGCTTGGGACAAGTCGGCAATTATGGCTACACCTTC
clone size: -; V gene: TRBV5-6; J gene: TRBJ2-3; D gene: TRBD2; CDR3 protein: CASSGRGGQTQYF; CDR3 DNA: TGTGCCAGCTCGGGACGGGGGGGCCAGACGCAGTATTTT
clone size: many; V gene: TRBV4-3; J gene: TRBJ2-5; D gene: TRBD2; CDR3 protein: CASSQSWGLAGETQYF; CDR3 DNA: TGCGCCAGCAGCCAATCTTGGGGACTAGCGGGAGAGACCCAGTACTTC
clone size: -; V gene: TRBV9; J gene: TRBJ2-2; D gene: TRBD1; CDR3 protein: CASSAQGAGTGELFF; CDR3 DNA: TGTGCCAGCAGCGCACAGGGGGCCGGAACCGGGGAGCTGTTTTTT
clone size: few; V gene: TRBV29-1; J gene: TRBJ2-4; D gene: -; CDR3 protein: CSVEWGNIQYF; CDR3 DNA: TGCAGCGTTGAGTGGGGCAACATTCAGTACTTC
clone size: many; V gene: TRBV5-1; J gene: TRBJ2-5; D gene: TRBD2; CDR3 protein: CASTTGLAVETQYF; CDR3 DNA: TGCGCCAGCACGACGGGACTAGCGGTAGAGACCCAGTACTTC
clone size: -; V gene: TRBV5-1; J gene: TRBJ1-2; D gene: -; CDR3 protein: CASSLGAESYGYTF; CDR3 DNA: TGCGCCAGCAGCTTGGGTGCAGAAAGCTATGGCTACACCTTC
clone size: few; V gene: TRBV6-2/TRBV6-3; J gene: TRBJ2-7; D gene: TRBD1; CDR3 protein: CASSGQGQFYEQYF; CDR3 DNA: TGTGCCAGCAGTGGACAGGGACAATTCTACGAGCAGTACTTC